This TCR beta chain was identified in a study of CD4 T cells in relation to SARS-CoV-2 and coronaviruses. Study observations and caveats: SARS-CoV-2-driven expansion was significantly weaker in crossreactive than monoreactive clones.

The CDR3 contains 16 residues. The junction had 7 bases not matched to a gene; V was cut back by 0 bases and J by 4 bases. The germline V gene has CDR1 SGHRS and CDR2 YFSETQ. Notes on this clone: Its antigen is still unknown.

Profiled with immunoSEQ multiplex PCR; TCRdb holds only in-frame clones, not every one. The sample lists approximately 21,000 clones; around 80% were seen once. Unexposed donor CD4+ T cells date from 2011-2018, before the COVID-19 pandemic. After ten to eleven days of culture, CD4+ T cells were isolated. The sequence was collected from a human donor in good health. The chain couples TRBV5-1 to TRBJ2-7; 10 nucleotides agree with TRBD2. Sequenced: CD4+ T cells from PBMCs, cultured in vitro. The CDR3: CASSLGLAGEWYEQYF. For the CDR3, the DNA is TGCGCCAGCAGCTTGGGGCTAGCGGGAGAGTGGTACGAGCAGTACTTC.